Each of the 31 T cell receptor beta chains below was sequenced from the same sample in a study of blood T cells in healthy people across ages. A second about 6 to 11 cycle PCR used barcoded and J-beta primers. TCRdb reanalysed the 5' RACE reads using MiXCR and keeps one entry per CDR3 protein. The table has about 640,000 distinct CDR3 sequences, under 65% seen once. The sample taken for sequencing was blood. These receptors were taken from a man aged 55 to 70 in good health.

This chain connects TRBV5-5 to TRBJ1-2, with 7 bases identical to TRBD1. V lost 1 base and J lost 5; bases outside the gene matches: 5. CDR1 is SGHKS, CDR2 YYEKEE, per germline (reference sequence). The CDR3 has 14 residues. For the CDR3, the DNA is TGTGCCAGCAGCTTGTTACAGGGGAGTTATGGCTACACCTTC. It encodes CASSLLQGSYGYTF.

This rearrangement joins TRBV6-6 to TRBJ2-7; 11 nucleotides agree with TRBD1. The germline V gene encodes CDR1 MNHNY and CDR2 SVGAGI (reference sequence). The J segment lost 5 bases and the V segment lost 6 bases, leaving 9 bases of the junction unmatched. The CDR3 is made up of 15 amino acids. The CDR3 here is CASSNPGQGDNEQYF. CDR3 DNA: TGTGCCAGCAGCAACCCGGGACAGGGGGATAACGAGCAGTACTTC.

This clonotype was seen only a few times. The chain is built from TRBV25-1 and TRBJ1-4; 7 nucleotides line up with TRBD1. The trim removed 10 bases at V and 4 bases at J, leaving 12 bases unmatched. CDR3 length: 15 residues. Germline lookup yields CDR1 MGHDK and CDR2 SYGVNS. The CDR3 reads CATRSRTGLNEKLFF. The CDR3 DNA sequence: TGTGCCACTAGGAGCAGGACAGGCCTTAATGAAAAACTGTTTTTT. Together with reference TRBV25-1 and TRBJ1-4, the CDR3 gives the full variable domain: EADIYQTPRYLVIGTGKKITLECSQTMGHDKMYWYQQDPGMELHLIHYSYGVNSTEKGDLSSESTVSRIRTEHFPLTLESARPSHTSQYLCATRSRTGLNEKLFFGSGTQLSVL.

This chain connects TRBV2 to TRBJ2-5, with 10 bases fitting TRBD1. The V and J ends lost 6 bases and 4 bases, in that order; junction bases with no gene match: 5. CDR1 and CDR2 (germline): SNHLY, FYNNEI. The CDR3 loop spans 14 amino acids. Here the CDR3 reads CASRGDRGRETQYF. The CDR3 DNA sequence: TGTGCCAGCAGGGGAGACAGGGGGCGAGAGACCCAGTACTTC.

The chain employs TRBV6-6 and TRBJ1-6; D gene uncertain. Looked up from germline, CDR1 is MNHNY and CDR2 is SVGAGI (reference sequence). CDR3 size: 15 residues. V was shortened by 5 bases and J by 7 bases, with 15 bases between the two germline ends. CDR3: CASSDFFLGNSPLHF. CDR3 bases: TGTGCCAGCAGTGACTTCTTTTTAGGGAATTCACCCCTCCACTTT.

This CDR3 reads CASSLNSLNTEAFF. As DNA, the CDR3 is TGTGCCAGCAGTTTAAACAGTTTGAACACTGAAGCTTTCTTT. The gene calls are TRBV12-3 or TRBV12-4 and TRBJ1-1; the D is unclear. The CDR3 is 14 residues long. Trimming removed 2 bases at V and 0 bases at J, with 7 bases between.

The chain recombines TRBV7-2 with TRBJ2-4, with D perhaps TRBD2 (5 bases). CDR1 SGHTA and CDR2 FQGNSA come from the germline V gene. The CDR3 has 12 amino acids. V was shortened by 5 bases and J by 13 bases, with 15 bases between the two germline ends. The CDR3 sequence: CASSRDLREQYF. The CDR3 region has the DNA TGTGCCAGCAGCCGGGATCTACGAGAGCAGTACTTC.

The sample holds many counts of this clonotype. A read error may explain this, as a much larger clone is one base away. The chain employs TRBV12-3 or TRBV12-4 and TRBJ2-3; D may correspond to TRBD1 or TRBD2 (6 bases each). The CDR3 is 14 residues long. Deletions cut 3 bases from V and 13 bases from J, with 20 bases between. This CDR3 reads CASSFRGAGDVEYF. CDR3 DNA sequence: TGTGCCAGCAGTTTTAGGGGGGCCGGAGATGTGGAGTATTTT.

The J gene is TRBJ1-2, the V gene TRBV29-1, with D possibly being TRBD1 (6 bases). Germline CDR1 is SQVTM and CDR2 is ANQGSEA. This CDR3 contains 13 residues. The V end lost 6 bases, the J end lost 4 bases, and 15 bases lay between the germline ends. CDR3: CSVEQGDSYGYTF. Written as DNA, the CDR3 is TGCAGCGTAGAACAGGGTGACTCCTATGGCTACACCTTC.

This CDR3 reads CSANDLAGGNNEQFF. For the CDR3, the DNA is TGCAGTGCAAACGACCTAGCGGGGGGCAACAATGAGCAGTTCTTC. The genes are TRBV20-1 and TRBJ2-1; TRBD2 matches 11 bases. Germline-derived CDR1 and CDR2 are DFQATT and SNEGSKA (reference sequence). The CDR3 covers 15 residues. Trimming removed 6 bases from V and 5 bases from J; junction bases left unmatched: 9.

The genes are TRBV6-4 and TRBJ1-5; the D is unclear. Germline V lookup: CDR1 MRHNA, CDR2 SNTAGT. The CDR3 contains 13 residues. The V gene lost 2 bases and the J gene lost 7 bases, with 9 bases spanning the gap. The CDR3 is CASSDAPHQPQHF. The CDR3 DNA is TGTGCCAGCAGTGACGCCCCGCACCAGCCCCAGCATTTT.

J is TRBJ1-6 and V is TRBV5-6; 7 nucleotides agree with TRBD1. CDR1 and CDR2 from the germline V gene are SGHDT and YYEEEE. The CDR3 length is 14 residues. After removal of 0 bases from V and 14 bases from J, the junction contained 8 bases not matched to a gene. The CDR3 here is CASSLETGLPTLHF. The DNA for the CDR3 is TGTGCCAGCAGCTTGGAGACAGGGCTGCCAACCCTCCACTTT.

The J gene is TRBJ2-2, the V gene TRBV2; 8 bases map to TRBD2. CDR1 is SNHLY and CDR2 is FYNNEI in the germline V gene. The CDR3 has 15 residues. With 8 bases clipped from V and 2 bases from J, the junction kept 7 bases outside the gene matches. In DNA, the CDR3 is TGTGCCAGCGGTCCACTAGCGGACAACACCGGGGAGCTGTTTTTT. It codes for CASGPLADNTGELFF.

The V call is TRBV6-6, the J call TRBJ1-2, with D perhaps TRBD1 (5 bases). Germline CDR1 MNHNY, CDR2 SVGAGI (reference sequence). CDR3 length equals 14 residues. Trimming shortened V by 4 bases and J by 6 bases, and 15 bases separated the two germline ends. The CDR3 reads CASSSPTERHGYTF. CDR3 in DNA: TGTGCCAGCAGTTCCCCGACAGAAAGGCATGGCTACACCTTC.

This clonotype was observed a few times. The chain carries TRBV28 and TRBJ1-2; D not certain. V lost 1 base, J lost 4 bases, and 10 bases lay in between. From germline, CDR1 is MDHEN and CDR2 SYDVKM. The length of the CDR3 is 14 residues. CDR3 loop: CASSLSQRTYGYTF. In nucleotides, the CDR3 is TGTGCCAGCAGTTTATCCCAGCGGACCTATGGCTACACCTTC.

The genes are TRBV4-2 and TRBJ2-5, with 8 positions matching TRBD1. CDR3 length: 15 amino acids. After removal of 3 bases from V and 3 bases from J, the junction contained 6 bases not matched to a gene. Germline V gene data show CDR1 as LGHNA and CDR2 as YNFKEQ. The CDR3 bases are TGTGCCAGCAGCCATGCAGACAGGGGAGAAGAGACCCAGTACTTC. It codes for CASSHADRGEETQYF.

The chain recombines TRBV20-1 with TRBJ2-7; D is undetermined. The length of the CDR3 is 15 residues. The germline V and J ends were trimmed by 4 bases and 3 bases, with 19 bases remaining between them. Germline V gene data show CDR1 as DFQATT and CDR2 as SNEGSKA (reference sequence). CDR3 coding DNA: TGCAGTGCTATTAACGCCCTATCGAGAGGCTACGAGCAGTACTTC. This sequence encodes CSAINALSRGYEQYF.

This chain joins TRBV29-1 and TRBJ2-1; D assignment may be TRBD1 or TRBD2 (5 bases each). Trimming stripped 7 bases from V and 7 bases from J, with 17 bases between. Germline V gene sequence: CDR1 SQVTM, CDR2 ANQGSEA. This CDR3 has 13 residues. The CDR3 loop reads CSGTGTSFNEQFF. In DNA, the CDR3 is TGCAGCGGAACCGGGACGTCGTTTAATGAGCAGTTCTTC.

This chain uses TRBV7-2 with TRBJ2-6; TRBD1 agrees at 8 bases. Losses at the gene ends were 4 bases for V and 1 base for J; bases not matched to a gene: 6. The CDR3 consists of 17 residues. The germline gives CDR1 SGHTA, CDR2 FQGNSA. The CDR3: CASSSRDRSSGANVLTF. In nucleotides, the CDR3 is TGTGCCAGCAGCTCCCGGGACAGGAGTTCTGGGGCCAACGTCCTGACTTTC. Complete variable domain (other parts from reference TRBV7-2 and TRBJ2-6): GAGVSQSPSNKVTEKGKDVELRCDPISGHTALYWYRQSLGQGLEFLIYFQGNSAPDKSGLPSDRFSAERTGGSVSTLTIQRTQQEDSAVYLCASSSRDRSSGANVLTFGAGSRLTVL.

The chain links TRBV9 to TRBJ1-6, with TRBD1 identical over 8 bases. V lost 2 bases to trimming and J lost 10 bases; unmatched junction nucleotides: 8. This CDR3 is 15 amino acids long. The germline gives CDR1 SGDLS, CDR2 YYNGEE. CDR3 sequence (DNA): TGTGCCAGCAGCGTCGTCGACAGGGGTAGGTCACCCCTCCACTTT. Translated, it gives CASSVVDRGRSPLHF. The full variable domain, its missing parts supplied by reference TRBV9 and TRBJ1-6, is DSGVTQTPKHLITATGQRVTLRCSPRSGDLSVYWYQQSLDQGLQFLIQYYNGEERAKGNILERFSAQQFPDLHSELNLSSLELGDSALYFCASSVVDRGRSPLHFGNGTRLTVT.

The rearrangement uses TRBV20-1 and TRBJ2-3; TRBD2 matches 11 bases. V lost 7 bases to trimming and J lost 5 bases; unmatched junction nucleotides: 11. The germline V gene encodes CDR1 DFQATT and CDR2 SNEGSKA (reference sequence). This CDR3 region has 15 residues. The CDR3 reads CSVIAGGLLEDTQYF. The CDR3 nucleotides read TGCAGTGTGATAGCGGGGGGGCTGCTCGAAGATACGCAGTATTTT.

The chain recombines TRBV6-1 with TRBJ1-2; no clear D. The CDR3 extends over 14 amino acids. Germline V gives CDR1 MNHNS, CDR2 SASEGT. Trimming took 6 bases from V and 6 from J, leaving 17 bases between them. DNA of the CDR3: TGTGCCAGCAGGAAGACTGGGTCCGGGAATGGCTACACCTTC. Translation gives CASRKTGSGNGYTF.

The chain combines TRBV2 with TRBJ2-3; no reliable D call. Germline CDR1 and CDR2: SNHLY and FYNNEI. The CDR3 is 12 residues long. V gave up 2 bases and J gave up 8 bases, with 8 bases separating them. CDR3 amino acids: CASSETLGTQYF. For the CDR3, the DNA is TGTGCCAGCAGTGAAACTCTGGGTACGCAGTATTTT.

This chain joins TRBV7-2 and TRBJ2-1, with D tentatively TRBD1 or TRBD2 (5 bases each). The CDR3 runs to 15 residues. Trimming shortened V by 4 bases and J by 6 bases, and 16 bases separated the two germline ends. Looked up from germline, CDR1 is SGHTA and CDR2 is FQGNSA. The CDR3 DNA is TGTGCCAGCAGCTCTGGGACCGCCTGGGTCAATGAGCAGTTCTTC. Its protein product is CASSSGTAWVNEQFF.

This clonotype was seen only a few times. This sequence joins TRBV7-2 and TRBJ2-1; no definite D call. This CDR3 contains 15 residues. Germline V gene lookup returns CDR1 SGHTA and CDR2 FQGNSA. The V end lost 6 bases, the J end lost 0 bases, and 12 bases lay between the germline ends. CDR3 region: CASSLGPNSYNEQFF. CDR3 coding DNA: TGTGCCAGCAGTCTAGGCCCGAACTCCTACAATGAGCAGTTCTTC.

Written as DNA, the CDR3 is TGCGCCAGCAGCAGCGGACGTTTGGAAGAGACCCAGTACTTC. This translates into CASSSGRLEETQYF. The chain combines TRBV5-1 with TRBJ2-5; tentative D call: TRBD2 (5 bases). Germline CDR1 is SGHRS and CDR2 is YFSETQ. Deletions cut 4 bases from V and 3 bases from J, with 13 bases between. This CDR3 comprises 14 residues.

V and J are TRBV7-9 and TRBJ2-3; 7 nucleotides align to TRBD1. Trimming removed 0 bases from V and 0 bases from J; junction bases left unmatched: 6. The germline V gene encodes CDR1 SEHNR and CDR2 FQNEAQ (reference sequence). The length of the CDR3 is 17 residues. This CDR3 reads CASSLAEGAVSTDTQYF. The CDR3 DNA is TGTGCCAGCAGCTTAGCAGAGGGGGCTGTAAGCACAGATACGCAGTATTTT.

The chain recombines TRBV3-1 with TRBJ2-7; TRBD2 aligns across 9 bases. Looked up from germline, CDR1 is LGHDT and CDR2 is YNNKEL (reference sequence). This CDR3 has 14 amino acids. J lost 9 bases, V lost 1 base, and 7 bases had no gene match. As DNA, the CDR3 is TGTGCCAGCAGCCAAGGGACTAGCGAGGTGGTGCAGTACTTC. This gives the protein CASSQGTSEVVQYF.

V gene TRBV18 combines with J gene TRBJ1-4; D unclear. Per germline, CDR1 KGHSH and CDR2 LQKENI. V lost 2 bases to trimming and J lost 8 bases, with 9 bases between them. There are 13 residues in the CDR3. In DNA, the CDR3 is TGTGCCAGCTCACCAGCGACACGGGAAAAACTGTTTTTT. Its protein product is CASSPATREKLFF.

The chain carries TRBV7-8 and TRBJ2-4; the D gene is possibly TRBD1 (7 bases). Per the germline V gene, CDR1 is SGHVS and CDR2 is FQNEAQ. Deletions cut 2 bases from V and 8 bases from J, with 13 bases between. The CDR3 is made up of 14 amino acids. CDR3 bases: TGTGCCAGCAGCTTACTTACAGGGGACTACATTCAGTACTTC. Its translation is CASSLLTGDYIQYF.

This clonotype was found once. The chain uses TRBV4-1 and TRBJ2-5; TRBD1 matches 7 bases. V shed 0 bases, J shed 5 bases, and the junction held 6 bases outside the gene matches. This CDR3 has 15 residues. Germline lookup yields CDR1 MGHRA and CDR2 YSYEKL. This chain's CDR3 is CASSQDRGNVETQYF. CDR3 nucleotides: TGCGCCAGCAGCCAAGACAGGGGGAACGTGGAGACCCAGTACTTC.